This T cell receptor beta chain was recorded in a study of cytomegalovirus exposure and HLA in healthy donors. Turning to the study itself: The 90 to 150 validation repertoires were produced on the same platform as the approximately 670 repertoires of the first cohort. This was reported in a later analysis.

Study outcomes and limitations: 164 TCR beta chains were listed as cytomegalovirus-associated. In vitro, three CMV-associated chains proved specific for CMV antigens. The tendency of first-cohort TCR clusters to co-occur in the 120 or so validation repertoires was identified by a subsequent analysis.

V lost 1 base, J lost 3 bases, and 13 bases lay in between. The length of the CDR3 is 17 residues. Germline CDR1 is MDHEN and CDR2 is SYDVKM. The data were produced by immunoSEQ multiplex PCR, yet TCRdb's version contains in-frame clones alone and is incomplete. Seen here are approximately 130,000 clones, around 90% observed once, and the top ten hold less than 2%. This clone has just one count. Antigen specificity is unknown. The chain carries TRBV28 and TRBJ2-6; D is perhaps TRBD2 (5 bases). The sequence was obtained from a woman under 30 in good health and CMV-seronegative. Material: PBMCs. The DNA of the CDR3 is TGTGCCAGCAGTTTATTCGCGAGGGTGTATGGGGCCAACGTCCTGACTTTC. Its translation is CASSLFARVYGANVLTF.